A selection of T cell receptor beta chains follows, all from one sample in a study of quantifying T cell responses using KT2 cells. MiXCR, run by TCRdb on the UMI-ligation and nested PCR reads, gives a single entry per CDR3 protein. The sample lists 25,000 to 35,000 distinct CDR3 sequences, 10% occurring once. The sequencing input was PBMCs spiked with cells of the T cell clone KT2. Source of these receptors: a human donor. The CDR3 runs from the conserved cysteine through the conserved F or W. A D gene is named only where the DNA matches it firmly. Expanded clones get a size class; other rows say once, few or many, or leave the size out.

>TRBJ1-1|-|TRBV12-3/TRBV12-4|-
TGTGCCAGCAGTCCCCCGATGAACACTGAAGCTTTCTTT
CASSPPMNTEAFF
>TRBJ1-2|many|TRBV5-1|-
TGCGCCAGCAGCTTGGACCCTGACTATGGCTACACCTTC
CASSLDPDYGYTF
>TRBJ1-1|many|TRBV15|-
TGTGCCACCAGCAGAGATAGATGGGCTGCAACTTTCTTT
CATSRDRWAATFF
>TRBJ1-1|-|TRBV7-2|-
TGTGCCAGCAGCTTATATCTGCAGAACACTGAAGCTTTCTTT
CASSLYLQNTEAFF
>TRBJ2-3|-|TRBV2|TRBD1
TGTGCCAGCAGTGATCAGGGGGTGGGGAGCACAGATACGCAGTATTTT
CASSDQGVGSTDTQYF
>TRBJ2-3|-|TRBV12-3/TRBV12-4|-
TGTGCCAGCAGTTTACTATACCCAGATACGCAGTATTTT
CASSLLYPDTQYF
>TRBJ2-7|many|TRBV6-1|-
TGTGCCAGCAGTGTCGAGGATTCCTCCTACGAGCAGTACTTC
CASSVEDSSYEQYF
>TRBJ1-1|few|TRBV5-6|TRBD1
TGTGCCAGCAGCTTGGGCCACAGGGGATCTGTGAGCACTGAAGCTTTCTTT
CASSLGHRGSVSTEAFF
>TRBJ1-4|-|TRBV6-6|-
TGTGCCAGCAGTAATCAGGGGACTGAAAAACTGTTTTTT
CASSNQGTEKLFF
>TRBJ2-1|-|TRBV6-1|TRBD2
TGTGCCAGCAGTGAAAGGACTAGCGGGGGGGCACTCAATGAGCAGTTCTTC
CASSERTSGGALNEQFF
>TRBJ1-5|-|TRBV13|TRBD1
TGTGCCAGCAGGCCCCGGGACAGTGGCAATCAGCCCCAGCATTTT
CASRPRDSGNQPQHF
>TRBJ1-6|-|TRBV6-1|-
TGTGCCAGCAGTGGACAGGACGGTGGTAATTCACCCCTCCACTTT
CASSGQDGGNSPLHF
>TRBJ2-7|many|TRBV7-2|TRBD2
TGTGCCAGCAGCTTAGGGACTAGCGTTGCCTACGAGCAGTACTTC
CASSLGTSVAYEQYF
>TRBJ1-2|-|TRBV12-3/TRBV12-4|-
TGTGCCAGCAGGAAGGGGTCCGCCGTGCGAAGCTATGGCTACACCTTC
CASRKGSAVRSYGYTF
>TRBJ2-1|-|TRBV7-8|-
TGTGCCAGCAGCTTATTAGGGAGCAACAATGAGCAGTTCTTC
CASSLLGSNNEQFF
>TRBJ2-7|-|TRBV7-9|TRBD2
TGTGCCAGCAGAGAAGCGGGGGGCGAGCAGTACTTC
CASREAGGEQYF
>TRBJ2-1|-|TRBV2|-
TGTGCCAGCAGTGAATCGGGCCTCTCCTACAATGAGCAGTTCTTC
CASSESGLSYNEQFF
>TRBJ1-1|many|TRBV27|TRBD1
TGTGCCAGCAGACCGTTCGGGACAGGAACTTTCGAGACTGAAGCTTTCTTT
CASRPFGTGTFETEAFF
>TRBJ2-3|-|TRBV7-2|TRBD2
TGTGCCAGCAGCTCGGGACTAGCGGGGCCTTGGCGCACAGATACGCAGTATTTT
CASSSGLAGPWRTDTQYF
>TRBJ1-1|many|TRBV29-1|-
TGCAGCGTTGAGGGGGCCGGGAACGCTGAAGCTTTCTTT
CSVEGAGNAEAFF
>TRBJ2-4|few|TRBV4-3|TRBD1
TGCGCCAGCAGCCAAGATCACATAGGGGGCCTTAACATTCAGTACTTC
CASSQDHIGGLNIQYF
>TRBJ2-7|medium-sized|TRBV20-1|TRBD2
TGCAGTGCTAGCGGGACTAGCGACTCCTACGAGCAGTACTTC
CSASGTSDSYEQYF
>TRBJ2-5|-|TRBV2|-
TGTGCCAGCAGTGAAGCGCGGGGATGGGGGCAAGAGACCCAGTACTTC
CASSEARGWGQETQYF
>TRBJ2-7|-|TRBV6-2/TRBV6-3|TRBD2
TGTGCCAGCAGTCTCCGGGGGAGGGACGAGCAGTACTTC
CASSLRGRDEQYF
>TRBJ1-1|many|TRBV12-3/TRBV12-4|-
TGTGCCAGCAGTTACCGACAGAAACCTAACACTGAAGCTTTCTTT
CASSYRQKPNTEAFF
>TRBJ2-3|many|TRBV20-1|-
TGCAGTGCTAGTGGGCTAGATACGCAGTATTTT
CSASGLDTQYF
>TRBJ2-2|-|TRBV11-2|TRBD2
TGTGCCAGCAGCTCCGCCTCCAGCGGGGGGACCGGGGAGCTGTTTTTT
CASSSASSGGTGELFF
>TRBJ1-2|few|TRBV15|-
TGTGCCACCAGCAGAGACCAGGGTGATTCATCCTATGGCTACACCTTC
CATSRDQGDSSYGYTF
>TRBJ2-3|few|TRBV18|-
TGTGCCAGCTCACCCGACTCTTCAGATACGCAGTATTTT
CASSPDSSDTQYF